This T cell receptor (beta chain) was documented in a study of control samples from healthy donors and cancer patients. V shed 2 bases and J 8 bases; nucleotides not matched to a gene: 11. CDR3 length equals 17 residues. Per the germline V gene, CDR1 is SGHNT and CDR2 is YYREEE (reference sequence). Assay: immunoSEQ multiplex PCR; the TCRdb copy retains only in-frame clones and omits some. The sample holds 130,000 to 150,000 clones, 91% seen once. The V call is TRBV5-4, the J call TRBJ2-1, with 12 bases fitting TRBD2. The sequencing input was blood. This clonotype was obtained from a man aged 25 to 40 in good health. CDR3: CASSLGTSGLQRDEQFF. The CDR3 DNA is TGTGCCAGCAGCTTAGGGACTAGCGGGTTACAAAGGGATGAGCAGTTCTTC.